Below are 7 T cell receptor beta chains sequenced from a single sample in a study of T cells after yellow fever vaccination. Via MiXCR, TCRdb re-called the 5' RACE reads, giving one row per CDR3 protein. The sample records 230,000 or so distinct CDR3 sequences, approximately 6.8% being singletons. The specimen was CD4+ T cells sorted from PBMCs, collected on the day of the yellow fever booster vaccination. The receptor source for this set is a man aged 30 to 39 who received the YFV17D yellow fever vaccine.

This clonotype has only a few counts. V is TRBV5-1 and J is TRBJ2-1; the D gene could be TRBD1 or TRBD2 (5 bases each). CDR1 and CDR2 (germline): SGHRS, YFSETQ. This CDR3 spans 15 amino acids. Trimming shortened V by 4 bases and J by 4 bases, and 15 bases separated the two germline ends. The CDR3 bases are TGCGCCAGCAGCATCTGGGACGACGATTACAATGAGCAGTTCTTC. As protein: CASSIWDDDYNEQFF.

This clonotype was seen ten or more times. The V call is TRBV7-9, the J call TRBJ2-3; no clear D gene. Trimming shortened V by 5 bases and J by 4 bases, and 10 bases separated the two germline ends. This CDR3 spans 13 amino acids. CDR1 is SEHNR and CDR2 is FQNEAQ in the germline V gene (reference sequence). In DNA, the CDR3 is TGTGCCAGCAGCCCGAAGGGTCCAGATACGCAGTATTTT. This sequence encodes CASSPKGPDTQYF.

The DNA for the CDR3 is TGTGCCAGCAGCAAAAGGATGGGGACTAGCTACCACGAGCAGTACTTC. Protein sequence: CASSKRMGTSYHEQYF. This rearrangement joins TRBV7-9 to TRBJ2-7, with TRBD2 matching over 9 bases. This CDR3 has 16 amino acids. CDR1 and CDR2 from the germline V gene are SEHNR and FQNEAQ (reference sequence). V lost 5 bases to trimming and J lost 5 bases; unmatched junction nucleotides: 13.

A single count supports this clonotype. This chain joins TRBV6-2 or TRBV6-3 and TRBJ2-1; 7 bases fit TRBD2. V dropped 8 bases and J dropped 5; count of bases not matched to a gene: 15. The CDR3 extends over 16 amino acids. Germline V gene sequence: CDR1 MNHEY, CDR2 SVGEGT. The CDR3 sequence: CASGPRGSSTNNEQFF. The DNA for the CDR3 is TGTGCCAGCGGACCGCGCGGGAGTAGCACCAACAATGAGCAGTTCTTC.

J is TRBJ2-5 and V is TRBV10-3, with 8 bases fitting TRBD2. The germline gives CDR1 ENHRY, CDR2 SYGVKD. The CDR3 length is 19 residues. Trimming took 4 bases from V and 0 from J; bases not matched to a gene: 16. DNA for the CDR3: TGTGCCATCAGTGGAGGCCGGACTAGCAGAAACCAGTACCAAGAGACCCAGTACTTC. Its translation: CAISGGRTSRNQYQETQYF.

In its sample, this clonotype was seen a few times. The chain uses TRBV20-1 and TRBJ2-5; TRBD2 matches at 10 bases. The CDR3 covers 16 residues. V lost 4 bases, J lost 5 bases, and 13 bases stayed unmatched. Looked up from germline, CDR1 is DFQATT and CDR2 is SNEGSKA (reference sequence). DNA of the CDR3: TGCAGTGCTACCCTGGGGGCTAGCGGGAGCGGCGAGACCCAGTACTTC. This codes for CSATLGASGSGETQYF.

This clonotype was seen a handful of times. This rearrangement joins TRBV6-2 or TRBV6-3 to TRBJ2-6; 7 bases fit TRBD1. The CDR3 runs to 22 residues. V lost 5 bases to trimming and J lost 0 bases; unmatched junction nucleotides: 22. Germline CDR1 reads MNHEY; CDR2 reads SVGEGT. The CDR3 region is CASSTGLVGPGTDLSGANVLTF. The DNA for the CDR3 is TGTGCCAGCAGTACGGGGTTGGTGGGCCCCGGGACAGACCTCTCTGGGGCCAACGTCCTGACTTTC.